These 10 T cell receptor beta chains share one sample of origin, sequenced in a study of blood T cell repertoires in COVID-19 (dated by TCRdb to 2018 to 2020). Receptors were amplified or captured by the immunoSEQ multiplex PCR assay. The immuneACCESS repertoire file appears here via TCRdb, limited to in-frame rearrangements. These files lack a portion of the clones; in checked studies, under half of the deficit traces to unresolved V genes, and the cause of the others is not known. Counted in this sample were approximately 110,000 clones; around 85% of them appeared once. Roughly 3% of the sample lies in the top ten. What was sequenced was peripheral blood. The receptors stem from a woman of 80 years or more with COVID-19, enrolled during active disease.

This chain uses TRBV10-3 with TRBJ1-6; 8 positions match TRBD1. Germline V CDR1 and CDR2: ENHRY, SYGVKD. This CDR3 has 15 residues. Trimming at V came to 2 bases and at J to 6 bases, leaving 3 bases not matched to a gene. The CDR3 bases are TGTGCCATCAGTGAGGGCAGGGGGCTTAATTCACCCCTCCACTTT. Amino acid sequence: CAISEGRGLNSPLHF.

The chain is built from TRBV7-8 and TRBJ1-4; 9 bases fit TRBD1. In germline, CDR1 is SGHVS, CDR2 FQNEAQ. The trim removed 3 bases at V and 10 bases at J, leaving 6 bases unmatched. The CDR3 extends over 14 amino acids. The CDR3 sequence is CASSLPNRGPKLFF. CDR3 nucleotides: TGTGCCAGCAGCTTGCCTAACAGGGGGCCAAAACTGTTTTTT.

This chain joins TRBV7-9 and TRBJ1-1; unclear D gene. Trimming pared 7 bases from V and 0 bases from J, leaving 9 bases between. Germline-derived CDR1 and CDR2 are SEHNR and FQNEAQ (reference sequence). The CDR3 is 13 amino acids. The chain's CDR3 is CASKFQMNTEAFF. CDR3 sequence (DNA): TGTGCCAGCAAGTTCCAGATGAACACTGAAGCTTTCTTT.

The genes are TRBV28 and TRBJ1-4; D unresolved. This CDR3 is built from 15 residues. The germline CDR1 and CDR2 sequences are MDHEN and SYDVKM. Trimming removed 6 bases at V and 5 bases at J, with 16 bases between. Written as DNA, the CDR3 is TGTGCCAGCAGCTCTCAGGACGGACTAAATGAAAAACTGTTTTTT. This sequence encodes CASSSQDGLNEKLFF.

The V gene is TRBV7-2, the J gene TRBJ1-2; possible D gene TRBD1, 5 bases. Germline CDR1 is SGHTA and CDR2 is FQGNSA. The CDR3 sequence is 13 residues long. V lost 2 bases and J 7 bases, leaving 11 bases between the germline ends. CDR3 sequence reads: CASSLPGFGGYTF. The CDR3 DNA follows: TGTGCCAGCAGCTTACCAGGGTTTGGTGGCTACACCTTC.

The rearrangement uses TRBV9 and TRBJ2-6; 10 nucleotides agree with TRBD2. CDR1 is SGDLS, CDR2 YYNGEE, per germline. V lost 0 bases to trimming and J lost 2 bases; unmatched junction nucleotides: 8. CDR3 size: 19 residues. The CDR3 spells CASSVDSGRPATGANVLTF. DNA of the CDR3: TGTGCCAGCAGCGTAGATAGCGGGAGGCCCGCTACTGGGGCCAACGTCCTGACTTTC.

This clone was detected only once. V gene TRBV7-9 combines with J gene TRBJ2-3; D is perhaps TRBD2 (5 bases). This CDR3 contains 16 residues. Trimming took 6 bases from V and 3 from J, leaving 19 bases between them. CDR1 and CDR2 (germline): SEHNR, FQNEAQ (reference sequence). The CDR3 sequence is CASSEFGDLETDTQYF. In DNA form, the CDR3 reads TGTGCCAGCAGTGAATTCGGGGATTTGGAAACAGATACGCAGTATTTT.

Relative to its sample, this clone is medium-sized. CDR3 in DNA: TGTGCCACCAGTGACCTCGGACAGGACACCGGGGAGCTGTTTTTT. This gives the protein CATSDLGQDTGELFF. The J gene is TRBJ2-2, the V gene TRBV24-1, with 7 bases lining up with TRBD1. Trimming cost V 4 bases and J 3 bases; bases outside gene matches: 4. Germline values: CDR1 KGHDR, CDR2 SFDVKD. The CDR3 totals 15 residues.

This chain uses TRBV25-1 with TRBJ2-1, with 8 bases lining up with TRBD2. CDR3 length: 16 amino acids. The V and J ends lost 1 base and 4 bases, in that order; junction bases with no gene match: 6. Germline values: CDR1 MGHDK, CDR2 SYGVNS. The CDR3 nucleotides read TGTGCCAGCAGTGAATCTTGGGCTAGCGGGTACAATGAGCAGTTCTTC. Its protein product is CASSESWASGYNEQFF.

This clone was seen once. A junction boundary mismatches the germline segment, possibly from a read error. The CDR3 reads CASSVTGGRADTQYF. Written as DNA, the CDR3 is TGTGCCAGCAGCGTAACGGGAGGCAGAGCAGATACGCAGTATTTT. V and J are TRBV7-3 and TRBJ2-3; TRBD2 agrees at 7 bases. CDR1 SGHTA and CDR2 FQGTGA come from the germline V gene. This CDR3 comprises 15 residues.